This entry describes one TCR beta chain. The antigen is unknown. The study ran its PCR with 60 Vbeta and 13 Jbeta primers. Original processing notes: Later reanalysis found around 74 million unique TCR beta chains, roughly 10 million of them shared. The protocol was immunoSEQ multiplex PCR, while the TCRdb copy is restricted to in-frame clones and leaves out a portion. The D gene and trimming were derived from the DNA, and the V and J assignments and clone size from that table. Altogether 80,000 or so clones are present, around 82% being singletons, with the ten largest covering under 4%. The sample is drawn from a study of cytomegalovirus exposure and HLA in healthy donors. Study-wide results and caveats: Later analysis identified a missense DCLRE1C variant that was linked to TCR beta V- and J-gene trimming. Previously analyzed data showed that most TCR beta V segments were productive at a frequency of about 87% or about 30%.

CDR1 is MNHNS, CDR2 SASEGT, per germline. The CDR3 is 13 amino acids. Trimming removed 6 bases at V and 0 bases at J, with 8 bases between. The origin of this receptor is a man aged 35 to 55 in good health and CMV-seronegative. The chain has TRBV6-1 and TRBJ1-2; TRBD1 might be the D (5 bases). Sequenced: PBMCs. This CDR3 reads CASSRGTNYGYTF. DNA for the CDR3: TGTGCCAGCAGCCGGGGGACTAACTATGGCTACACCTTC.